This T cell receptor (beta chain) was found in a study of blood T cell repertoires in COVID-19. In the study overall: Sites in the United States, Italy and Spain provided acute and convalescent COVID-19 samples. PBMCs, B-cell-depleted T cells, or T cells provided the cDNA or gDNA that made up the material.

Original processing notes: Scientists estimated how many nucleated cells there were by amplifying reference gene primers. The assay was immunoSEQ multiplex PCR, and TCRdb's table has in-frame clones only and misses some. The V and J calls and clone size come from that table; D and trimming were worked out from the DNA. This table holds about 130,000 clones, more than 75% found once. The CDR3 length is 16 residues. Germline CDR1 and CDR2: MGHDK and SYGVNS. V was clipped by 1 base and J by 2 bases, with 12 bases between them. This chain uses TRBV25-1 with TRBJ1-3; D possibly corresponds to TRBD1 (6 bases). The sequence was collected from a woman in her sixties with acute or convalescent COVID-19. The sample taken for sequencing was peripheral blood. CDR3 sequence: CASSESGGGPGNTIYF. The DNA for the CDR3 is TGTGCCAGCAGTGAATCGGGAGGGGGGCCTGGAAACACCATATATTTT.